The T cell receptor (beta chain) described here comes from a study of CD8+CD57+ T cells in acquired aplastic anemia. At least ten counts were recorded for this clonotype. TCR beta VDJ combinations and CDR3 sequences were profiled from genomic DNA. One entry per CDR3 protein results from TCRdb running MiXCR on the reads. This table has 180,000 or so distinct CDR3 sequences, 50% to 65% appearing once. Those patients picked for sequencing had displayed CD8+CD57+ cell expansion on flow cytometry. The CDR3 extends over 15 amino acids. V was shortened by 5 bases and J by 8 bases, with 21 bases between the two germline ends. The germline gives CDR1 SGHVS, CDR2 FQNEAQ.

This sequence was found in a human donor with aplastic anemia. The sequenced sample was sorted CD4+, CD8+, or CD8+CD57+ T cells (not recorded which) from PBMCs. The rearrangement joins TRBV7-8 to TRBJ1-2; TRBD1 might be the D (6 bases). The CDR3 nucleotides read TGTGCCAGCAGCCATTCACCTACAGGGCGGGGCGGCTACACCTTC. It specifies CASSHSPTGRGGYTF.